A single T cell receptor (beta chain) is shown here with its context. Its antigen is unknown. Generated by immunoSEQ multiplex PCR, the TCRdb table keeps only in-frame clones and is missing some. Of approximately 1.9 million clones listed, around 93% are singletons. V trimming: 7 bases; J trimming: 5 bases; junction bases outside the gene matches: 14. The CDR3 runs to 17 residues. The germline V gene has CDR1 LNHDA and CDR2 SQIVND (reference sequence). Naive CD8 cells lacked CD45RO and underwent positive selection for CCR7, leaving out terminally differentiated effector memory CD45RA+ cells. The study enrolled healthy HIV-negative adults without recent acute infections or vaccinations as donors. This record belongs to a study of shared clonotypes between healthy human individuals. Study-level results: Donors were few, which limited the genetic and exposure-history diversity represented. The generation probabilities recorded for non-shared clonotypes fell below those of clonotypes shared by all four donors. Rarefaction demonstrated incomplete sorted-subset sequencing despite large depth.

The sequenced sample was naive CD8+ T cells from PBMCs. The chain couples TRBV19 to TRBJ2-3, with 11 bases aligning to TRBD2. The clonotype was recovered from a man aged 18-30 years in good health. Some clones in this sample may be carry-over from other donors' samples. The CDR3 spells CASNPGLAGGDRDTQYF. The CDR3 coding sequence is TGTGCCAGTAACCCCGGGCTAGCGGGAGGTGACAGAGATACGCAGTATTTT.